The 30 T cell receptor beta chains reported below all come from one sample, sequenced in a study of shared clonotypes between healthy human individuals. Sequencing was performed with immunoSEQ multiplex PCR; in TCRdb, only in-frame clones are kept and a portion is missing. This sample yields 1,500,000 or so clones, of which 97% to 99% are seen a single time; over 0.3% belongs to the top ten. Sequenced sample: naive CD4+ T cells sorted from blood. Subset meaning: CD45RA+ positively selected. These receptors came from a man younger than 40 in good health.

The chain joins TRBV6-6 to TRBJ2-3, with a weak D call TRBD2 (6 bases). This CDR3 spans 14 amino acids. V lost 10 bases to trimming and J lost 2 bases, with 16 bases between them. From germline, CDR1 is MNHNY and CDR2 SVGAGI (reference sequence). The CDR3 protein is CATALSGLTDTQYF. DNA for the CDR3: TGTGCCACCGCTCTTAGCGGTCTCACAGATACGCAGTATTTT.

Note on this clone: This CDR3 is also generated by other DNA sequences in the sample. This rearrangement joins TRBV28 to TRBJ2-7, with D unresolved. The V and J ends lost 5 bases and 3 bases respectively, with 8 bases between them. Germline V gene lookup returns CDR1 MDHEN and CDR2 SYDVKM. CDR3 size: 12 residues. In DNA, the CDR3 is TGTGCCAGCAGTCCCGTAGGCTACGAGCAGTACTTC. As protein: CASSPVGYEQYF. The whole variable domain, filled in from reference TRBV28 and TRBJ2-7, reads DVKVTQSSRYLVKRTGEKVFLECVQDMDHENMFWYRQDPGLGLRLIYFSYDVKMKEKGDIPEGYSVSREKKERFSLILESASTNQTSMYLCASSPVGYEQYFGPGTRLTVT.

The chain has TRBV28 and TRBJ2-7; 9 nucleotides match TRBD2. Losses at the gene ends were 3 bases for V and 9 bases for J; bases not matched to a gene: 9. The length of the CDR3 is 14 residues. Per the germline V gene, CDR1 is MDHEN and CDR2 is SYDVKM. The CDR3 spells CASSFWAGGGVQYF. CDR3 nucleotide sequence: TGTGCCAGCAGTTTCTGGGCGGGAGGGGGTGTGCAGTACTTC.

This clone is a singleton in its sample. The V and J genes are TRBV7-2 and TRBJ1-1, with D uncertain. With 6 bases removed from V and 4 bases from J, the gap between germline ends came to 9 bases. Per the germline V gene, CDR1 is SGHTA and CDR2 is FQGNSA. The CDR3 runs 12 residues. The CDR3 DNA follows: TGTGCCAGCAGTACTAGCCCCACTGAAGCTTTCTTT. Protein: CASSTSPTEAFF.

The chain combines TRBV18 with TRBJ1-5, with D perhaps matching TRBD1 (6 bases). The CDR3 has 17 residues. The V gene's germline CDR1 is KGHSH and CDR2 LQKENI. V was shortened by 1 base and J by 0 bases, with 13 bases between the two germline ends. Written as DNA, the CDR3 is TGTGCCAGCTCACCACGTCAGGGGATCTCTAGCAATCAGCCCCAGCATTTT. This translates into CASSPRQGISSNQPQHF.

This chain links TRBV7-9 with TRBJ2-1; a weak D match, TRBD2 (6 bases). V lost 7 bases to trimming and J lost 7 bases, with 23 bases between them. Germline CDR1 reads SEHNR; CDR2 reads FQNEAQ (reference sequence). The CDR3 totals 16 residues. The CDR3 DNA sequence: TGTGCCAGCACCCTTGCCGGAAGCGGGCCTCAGAATGAGCAGTTCTTC. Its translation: CASTLAGSGPQNEQFF. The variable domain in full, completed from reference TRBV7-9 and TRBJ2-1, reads DTGVSQNPRHKITKRGQNVTFRCDPISEHNRLYWYRQTLGQGPEFLTYFQNEAQLEKSRLLSDRFSAERPKGSFSTLEIQRTEQGDSAMYLCASTLAGSGPQNEQFFGPGTRLTVL.

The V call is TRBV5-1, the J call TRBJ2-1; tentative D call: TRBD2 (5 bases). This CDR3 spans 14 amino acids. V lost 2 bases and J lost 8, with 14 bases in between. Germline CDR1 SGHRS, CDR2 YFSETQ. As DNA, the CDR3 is TGCGCCAGCAGCTTAAAGGCTAGCAAGGATGAGCAGTTCTTC. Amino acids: CASSLKASKDEQFF. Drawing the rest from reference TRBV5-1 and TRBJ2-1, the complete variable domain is KAGVTQTPRYLIKTRGQQVTLSCSPISGHRSVSWYQQTPGQGLQFLFEYFSETQRNKGNFPGRFSGRQFSNSRSEMNVSTLELGDSALYLCASSLKASKDEQFFGPGTRLTVL.

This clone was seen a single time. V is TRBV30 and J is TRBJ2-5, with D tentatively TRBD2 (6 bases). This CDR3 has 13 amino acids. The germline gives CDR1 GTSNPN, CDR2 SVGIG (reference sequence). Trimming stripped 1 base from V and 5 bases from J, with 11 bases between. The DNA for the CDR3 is TGTGCCTGGAGTGAAGGGGACTTTGAGACCCAGTACTTC. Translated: CAWSEGDFETQYF.

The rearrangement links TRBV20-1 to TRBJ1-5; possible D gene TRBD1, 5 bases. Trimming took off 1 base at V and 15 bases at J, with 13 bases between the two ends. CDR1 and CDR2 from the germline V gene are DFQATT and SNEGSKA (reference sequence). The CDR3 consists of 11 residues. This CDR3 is CSARVGGTLHF. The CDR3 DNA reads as TGCAGTGCTAGAGTAGGCGGGACTTTGCATTTT.

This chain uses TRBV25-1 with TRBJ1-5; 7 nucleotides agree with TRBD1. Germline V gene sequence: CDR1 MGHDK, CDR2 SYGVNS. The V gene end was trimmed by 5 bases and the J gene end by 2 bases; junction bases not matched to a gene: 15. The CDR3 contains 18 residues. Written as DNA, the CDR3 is TGTGCCAGCAGTCAAACCCCTCAGGACAGGCCTGGCAATCAGCCCCAGCATTTT. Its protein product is CASSQTPQDRPGNQPQHF.

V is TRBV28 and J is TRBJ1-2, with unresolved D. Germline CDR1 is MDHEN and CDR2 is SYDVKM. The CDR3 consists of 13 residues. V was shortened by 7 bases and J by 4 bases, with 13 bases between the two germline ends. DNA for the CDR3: TGTGCCAGCACCGGAAGTATCGGCTATGGCTACACCTTC. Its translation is CASTGSIGYGYTF.

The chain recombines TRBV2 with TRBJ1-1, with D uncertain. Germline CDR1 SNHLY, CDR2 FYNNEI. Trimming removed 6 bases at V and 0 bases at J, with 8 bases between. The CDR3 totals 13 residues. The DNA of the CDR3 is TGTGCCAGCAGCGACAACATGAACACTGAAGCTTTCTTT. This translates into CASSDNMNTEAFF.

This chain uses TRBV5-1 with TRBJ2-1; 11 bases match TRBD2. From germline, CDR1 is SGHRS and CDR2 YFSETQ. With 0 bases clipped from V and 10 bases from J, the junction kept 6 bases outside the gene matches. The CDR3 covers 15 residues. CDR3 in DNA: TGCGCCAGCAGCTTGGCCGGGACTAGCGGCAGGGAGCAGTTCTTC. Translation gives CASSLAGTSGREQFF.

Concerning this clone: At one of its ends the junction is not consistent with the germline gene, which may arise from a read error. The CDR3 DNA follows: TGTGCCAGCACCTTAACCGCAAGGACTGGGGCCAACGTCCTGACTTTC. Translating gives CASTLTARTGANVLTF. This sequence joins TRBV7-8 and TRBJ2-6, with no clear D. The V gene's germline CDR1 is SGHVS and CDR2 FQNEAQ. The CDR3 length is 16 residues.

CDR3 amino acids: CAISDFGSRGYTF. The CDR3, as DNA: TGTGCCATCAGTGATTTCGGCAGCCGGGGCTACACCTTC. This chain connects TRBV10-3 to TRBJ1-2; D not certain. Germline CDR1 is ENHRY and CDR2 is SYGVKD. V was clipped by 3 bases and J by 8 bases, with 13 bases between them. The CDR3 consists of 13 residues.

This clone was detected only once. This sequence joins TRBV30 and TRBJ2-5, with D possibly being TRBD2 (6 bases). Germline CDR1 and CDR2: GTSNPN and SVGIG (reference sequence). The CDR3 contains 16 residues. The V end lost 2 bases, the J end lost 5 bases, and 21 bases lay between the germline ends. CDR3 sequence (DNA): TGTGCCTGGAGTCCGTCGGGACTGCGAGCCGCGGAGACCCAGTACTTC. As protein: CAWSPSGLRAAETQYF.

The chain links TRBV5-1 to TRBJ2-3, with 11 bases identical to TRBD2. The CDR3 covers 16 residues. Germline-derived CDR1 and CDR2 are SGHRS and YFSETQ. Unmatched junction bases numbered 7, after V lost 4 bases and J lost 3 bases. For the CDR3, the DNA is TGCGCCAGCAGCCTGACTAGCGGGATCGGAACAGATACGCAGTATTTT. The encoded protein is CASSLTSGIGTDTQYF.

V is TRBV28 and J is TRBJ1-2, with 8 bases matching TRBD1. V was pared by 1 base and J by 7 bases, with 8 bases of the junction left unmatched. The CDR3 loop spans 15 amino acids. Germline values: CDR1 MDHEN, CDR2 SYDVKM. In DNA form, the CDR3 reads TGTGCCAGCAGTTTATCGATTTCAGGGGGCTTTGGCTACACCTTC. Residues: CASSLSISGGFGYTF.

The CDR3 protein is CASSEAPWTHQGREAFF. CDR3 in DNA: TGTGCCAGCAGTGAAGCGCCTTGGACCCACCAAGGCAGGGAAGCTTTCTTT. This chain uses TRBV6-1 with TRBJ1-1; D call uncertain. The germline V gene encodes CDR1 MNHNS and CDR2 SASEGT. The CDR3 has 17 amino acids. V gave up 0 bases and J gave up 8 bases, with 22 bases separating them.

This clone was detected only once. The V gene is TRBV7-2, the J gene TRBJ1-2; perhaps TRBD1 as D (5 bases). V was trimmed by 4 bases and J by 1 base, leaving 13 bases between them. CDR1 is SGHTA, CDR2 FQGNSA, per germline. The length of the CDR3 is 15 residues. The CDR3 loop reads CASSSRQRLNYGYTF. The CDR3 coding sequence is TGTGCCAGCAGCTCGAGACAGCGCCTTAACTATGGCTACACCTTC.

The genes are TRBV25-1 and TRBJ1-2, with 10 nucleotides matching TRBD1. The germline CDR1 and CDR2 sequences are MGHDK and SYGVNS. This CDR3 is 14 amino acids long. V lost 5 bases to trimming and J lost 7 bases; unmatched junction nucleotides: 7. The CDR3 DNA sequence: TGTGCCAGCAGTTCCGGGACAGGGGTTTCTGGCTACACCTTC. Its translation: CASSSGTGVSGYTF.

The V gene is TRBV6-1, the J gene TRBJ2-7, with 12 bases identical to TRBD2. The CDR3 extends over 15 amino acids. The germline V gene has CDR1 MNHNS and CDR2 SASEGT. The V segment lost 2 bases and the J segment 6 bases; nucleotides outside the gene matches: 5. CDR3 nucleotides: TGTGCCAGCAGTGAACTAGCGGGAGGGCCTGGCGAGCAGTACTTC. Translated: CASSELAGGPGEQYF.

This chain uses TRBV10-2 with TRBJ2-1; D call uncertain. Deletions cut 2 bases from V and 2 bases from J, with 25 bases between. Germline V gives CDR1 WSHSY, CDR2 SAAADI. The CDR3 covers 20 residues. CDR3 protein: CASSERPRLQNLRAYNEQFF. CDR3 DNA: TGCGCCAGCAGTGAGCGGCCTAGGTTACAGAACCTCCGAGCCTACAATGAGCAGTTCTTC.

The CDR3 DNA reads as TGTGCCAGCTCACCTCGGACTAGCGGGGGTTCTTGGGAGCAGTACTTC. Its protein product is CASSPRTSGGSWEQYF. The gene calls are TRBV18 and TRBJ2-7, with TRBD2 identical over 13 bases. After removal of 3 bases from V and 7 bases from J, the junction contained 9 bases not matched to a gene. CDR1 and CDR2 (germline): KGHSH, LQKENI. The length of the CDR3 is 16 residues.

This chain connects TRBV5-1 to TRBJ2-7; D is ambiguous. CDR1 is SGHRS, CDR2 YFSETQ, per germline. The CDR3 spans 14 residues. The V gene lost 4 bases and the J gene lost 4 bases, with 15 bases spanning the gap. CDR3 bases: TGCGCCAGCAGCCTCGACCGACCCGGGTACGAGCAGTACTTC. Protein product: CASSLDRPGYEQYF.

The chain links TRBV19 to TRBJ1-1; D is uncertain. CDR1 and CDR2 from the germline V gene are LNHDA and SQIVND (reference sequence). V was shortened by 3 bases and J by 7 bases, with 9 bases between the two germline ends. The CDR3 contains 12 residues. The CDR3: CASSISTDEAFF. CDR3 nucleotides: TGTGCCAGTAGTATTTCGACGGATGAAGCTTTCTTT. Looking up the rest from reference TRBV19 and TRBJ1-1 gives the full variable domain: DGGITQSPKYLFRKEGQNVTLSCEQNLNHDAMYWYRQDPGQGLRLIYYSQIVNDFQKGDIAEGYSVSREKKESFPLTVTSAQKNPTAFYLCASSISTDEAFFGQGTRLTVV.

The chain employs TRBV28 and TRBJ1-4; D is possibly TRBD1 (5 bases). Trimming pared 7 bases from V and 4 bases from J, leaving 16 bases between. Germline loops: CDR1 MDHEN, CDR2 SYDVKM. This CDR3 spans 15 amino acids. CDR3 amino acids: CASTFGGGINEKLFF. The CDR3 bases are TGTGCCAGCACCTTTGGCGGGGGAATTAATGAAAAACTGTTTTTT.

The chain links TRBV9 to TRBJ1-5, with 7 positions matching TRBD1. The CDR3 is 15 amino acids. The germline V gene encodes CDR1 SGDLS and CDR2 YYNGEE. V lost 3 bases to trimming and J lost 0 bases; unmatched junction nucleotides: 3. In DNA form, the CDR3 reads TGTGCCAGCAGCGCGGGACAGTATAGCAATCAGCCCCAGCATTTT. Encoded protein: CASSAGQYSNQPQHF.

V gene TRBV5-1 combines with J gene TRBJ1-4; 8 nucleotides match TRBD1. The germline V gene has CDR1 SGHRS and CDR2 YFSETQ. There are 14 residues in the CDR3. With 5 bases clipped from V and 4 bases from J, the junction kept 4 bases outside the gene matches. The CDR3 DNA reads TGCGCCAGCAGGGACAGGGCCAGTAATGAAAAACTGTTTTTT. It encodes CASRDRASNEKLFF.

CDR3 sequence (DNA): TGTGCCAGCAGCTCCCTAAGGACAAACCCCCACGAGCAGTACTTC. It encodes CASSSLRTNPHEQYF. The genes are TRBV7-9 and TRBJ2-7; TRBD1 might be the D (5 bases). The CDR3 consists of 15 residues. Germline assignment: CDR1 SEHNR and CDR2 FQNEAQ (reference sequence). V lost 4 bases to trimming and J lost 5 bases, with 18 bases between them.